This T cell receptor (beta chain) derives from a study of OX40 agonist ivuxolimab in advanced cancers. In the study overall: From roughly 23 to 85 years was the age range, with a mean of about 56 years, and roughly 80% were male.

The method was immunoSEQ multiplex PCR; TCRdb's version includes in-frame clones alone and lacks a portion of them. The sample shows fewer than 80,000 clones, 60% to 80% of them seen only once. As regards this clone: Its specificity is unknown.

Patients were excluded for autoimmune disease history or systemic immunosuppression. Germline values: CDR1 SGDLS, CDR2 YYNGEE. Trimming left V 2 bases short and J 0 bases short, with 7 bases between. The CDR3 loop spans 14 amino acids. Study-level findings and limits: The study found among the lowest clonal expansion in partial responders at 0.1-3.0 mg/kg. Fewer expanded clones were found on average in CD4+ than in CD8+ T cells.

The rearrangement uses TRBV9 and TRBJ2-3; no firm D call. The material was CD4+ or CD8+ T cells sorted from blood, obtained in a trial of the OX40 agonist ivuxolimab. This receptor was obtained from an adult with an advanced solid tumor such as melanoma, head and neck, liver or kidney cancer. CDR3 sequence (DNA): TGTGCCAGCAGCGTCCGGGTAAGCACAGATACGCAGTATTTT. Translating it yields CASSVRVSTDTQYF.